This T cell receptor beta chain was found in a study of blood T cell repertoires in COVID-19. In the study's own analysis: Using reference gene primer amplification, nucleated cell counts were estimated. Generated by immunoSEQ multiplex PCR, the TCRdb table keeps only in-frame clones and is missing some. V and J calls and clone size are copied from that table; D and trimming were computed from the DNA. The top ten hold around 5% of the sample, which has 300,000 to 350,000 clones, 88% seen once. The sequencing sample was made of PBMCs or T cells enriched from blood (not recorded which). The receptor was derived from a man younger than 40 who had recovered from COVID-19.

CDR3: CASSLAGVQETQYF. The DNA of the CDR3 is TGCGCCAGCAGCTTGGCGGGGGTCCAAGAGACCCAGTACTTC. This chain links TRBV5-1 with TRBJ2-5, with a tentative D call TRBD2 (6 bases). The V gene lost 0 bases and the J gene lost 1 base, with 7 bases spanning the gap. Per the germline V gene, CDR1 is SGHRS and CDR2 is YFSETQ. The CDR3 runs 14 residues.